Each of the 10 T cell receptor beta chains below was sequenced from the same sample in a study of human T cells and chemical hapten exposure. TCRdb re-analysed the RACE reads in MiXCR, keeping a single row per CDR3 protein. The sample lists roughly 200,000 distinct CDR3 sequences; about 25% were seen once. Documented time point: patch test 3, about 24 weeks after DPC sensitization. The treatment was: therapeutic diphenylcyclopropenone sensitization with weekly scalp DPC. The specimen comprised whole blood, sampled in connection with sensitization to the hapten diphenylcyclopropenone (DPC). The receptors originated from a woman aged 40 to 50 with alopecia areata. Some clones in this sample may be carry-over from other donors' samples.

This clonotype was observed a few times. The chain couples TRBV6-6 to TRBJ2-5; 8 nucleotides align to TRBD2. V lost 6 bases, J lost 5 bases, and 8 bases stayed unmatched. The length of the CDR3 is 14 residues. Per germline, CDR1 MNHNY and CDR2 SVGAGI (reference sequence). This CDR3 reads CASSHGGVVETQYF. The CDR3 DNA reads TGTGCCAGCAGCCACGGGGGGGTCGTGGAGACCCAGTACTTC.

The rearrangement uses TRBV10-3 and TRBJ2-2; D unclear. The germline gives CDR1 ENHRY, CDR2 SYGVKD. The CDR3 consists of 14 residues. Trimming removed 4 bases at V and 4 bases at J, with 10 bases between. CDR3 amino acids: CAISAREVTGELFF. The CDR3 bases are TGTGCCATCAGTGCCCGAGAGGTCACCGGGGAGCTGTTTTTT.

The CDR3 nucleotides read TGTGCCAGCAGTTCCCCGGGAGGGAGGGACTATGGCTACACCTTC. Translated, it gives CASSSPGGRDYGYTF. The chain couples TRBV28 to TRBJ1-2; no clear D gene. Trimming pared 4 bases from V and 3 bases from J, leaving 15 bases between. Per the germline V gene, CDR1 is MDHEN and CDR2 is SYDVKM. The CDR3 is made up of 15 amino acids.

V and J are TRBV7-2 and TRBJ2-5, with a tentative D call TRBD2 (6 bases). The CDR3 has 11 amino acids. Germline CDR1 SGHTA, CDR2 FQGNSA. The V end was cut by 5 bases, the J end by 9 bases, with 10 bases between. CDR3 region: CASSPWGAQYF. The CDR3 DNA follows: TGTGCCAGCAGCCCGTGGGGGGCCCAGTACTTC.

This clonotype has a handful of counts. The J gene is TRBJ2-3, the V gene TRBV12-3 or TRBV12-4; D unclear. The V end was cut by 1 base, the J end by 5 bases, with 16 bases between. The CDR3 has 16 residues. The CDR3 bases are TGTGCCAGCAGTTTAGACGTCTGGGTGTCGTTAGATACGCAGTATTTT. This codes for CASSLDVWVSLDTQYF.

This clonotype was counted only a few times. CDR3 bases: TGCAGCGTGGGGACTAGCGGGAGTCGGGAGCAGTACTTC. Its translation is CSVGTSGSREQYF. The chain joins TRBV29-1 to TRBJ2-7; 14 positions agree with TRBD2. Germline CDR1 is SQVTM and CDR2 is ANQGSEA. The CDR3 consists of 13 residues. With V trimmed by 6 bases and J by 7 bases, 5 bases remained unmatched.

The chain has TRBV20-1 and TRBJ2-2; 8 nucleotides align to TRBD2. The CDR3 loop spans 13 amino acids. Germline CDR1 reads DFQATT; CDR2 reads SNEGSKA (reference sequence). The V and J ends lost 6 bases and 1 base, in that order; junction bases with no gene match: 1. The CDR3, as DNA: TGCAGTGCACTAGCGGAGAACACCGGGGAGCTGTTTTTT. Its protein product is CSALAENTGELFF.

This clonotype occurred a few times. This sequence joins TRBV7-9 and TRBJ2-1; D ambiguous. Trimming cost V 5 bases and J 8 bases, with 10 bases left between them. The CDR3 has 12 amino acids. Germline CDR1 is SEHNR and CDR2 is FQNEAQ (reference sequence). The CDR3 coding sequence is TGTGCCAGCAGCCCGGTGGGGTATGAGCAGTTCTTC. Encoded protein: CASSPVGYEQFF.

The chain joins TRBV5-1 to TRBJ2-2; no clear D gene. Germline CDR1 SGHRS, CDR2 YFSETQ. Deletions cut 0 bases from V and 2 bases from J, with 8 bases between. This CDR3 contains 15 residues. The CDR3 DNA reads TGCGCCAGCAGCTTGGATCAGTTAAACACCGGGGAGCTGTTTTTT. It encodes CASSLDQLNTGELFF.

This rearrangement joins TRBV6-2 or TRBV6-3 to TRBJ2-7; possible D gene TRBD2, 5 bases. Per germline, CDR1 MNHEY and CDR2 SVGEGT. V dropped 2 bases and J dropped 0 bases, with 14 bases sitting between them. The CDR3 loop spans 16 amino acids. Here the CDR3 reads CASSYPGLLSSYEQYF. Here the CDR3 DNA reads TGTGCCAGCAGTTACCCAGGACTCTTGAGCTCCTACGAGCAGTACTTC.